The clone carrying this T cell receptor (beta chain) was counted only a few times. The target antigen is unknown. Germline CDR1 reads SGHVS; CDR2 reads FQNEAQ. V lost 4 bases to trimming and J lost 0 bases, with 10 bases between them. CDR3 length: 15 residues. These data are taken from a study of CD8 T cells in ankylosing spondylitis. Whole-study results and caveats: Reportedly, disease-linked clones are significantly enriched in ankylosing spondylitis patients' matched synovial fluid. What appeared characteristic of ankylosing spondylitis blood was a TCR beta motif of eight highly homologous variants.

Library preparation for TCR beta used quantitative 5'-RACE with molecular barcodes. MiXCR was run by TCRdb on the 5' RACE reads, yielding one entry per CDR3 protein. The table records about 750,000 distinct CDR3 sequences, around a fifth of them present only once. The receptor was isolated from a male donor with ankylosing spondylitis. Source material: blood, either unsorted or a sorted T cell fraction (not recorded which). V and J are TRBV7-8 and TRBJ2-1; D ambiguous. DNA of the CDR3: TGTGCCAGCAGCTCTACAGCGAGCTCCTACAATGAGCAGTTCTTC. It translates to CASSSTASSYNEQFF. The full variable domain, its missing parts supplied by reference TRBV7-8 and TRBJ2-1, is GAGVSQSPRYKVAKRGQDVALRCDPISGHVSLFWYQQALGQGPEFLTYFQNEAQLDKSGLPSDRFFAERPEGSVSTLKIQRTQQEDSAVYLCASSSTASSYNEQFFGPGTRLTVL.